The clone carrying this T cell receptor beta chain occurred many times. Its antigen is unknown. Between the trimmed V and J ends, which lost 5 bases and 3 bases, there was a span of 14 bases. CDR3 size: 14 residues. Germline V gene data show CDR1 as LNHDA and CDR2 as SQIVND (reference sequence). Ligated cDNA underwent four rounds of PCR with nested alpha and beta constant region primers and SP2. Blood and skin TCR RNA was reverse transcribed with alpha and beta constant primers. TCRdb ran MiXCR on the 5' RACE reads and lists one entry per CDR3 protein. The table shows 50,000 or so distinct CDR3 sequences, with about 7.2% occurring only once. This entry comes from a study of naive and memory T cell subsets. An oligonucleotide containing a UMI was ligated to the 3' end of TCR cDNA. Whole-blood samples were 2 to 3 ml of peripheral blood from healthy adult volunteers. Points from the study as a whole: Potentially, T cell activation and differentiation skew this RNA-based measurement.

The sequence came from a male donor in good health. This chain joins TRBV19 and TRBJ2-7; D unclear. The CDR3 sequence: CASSGLVSSYEQYF. In DNA form, the CDR3 reads TGTGCCAGTAGTGGGTTGGTGAGTAGCTACGAGCAGTACTTC.